The TCR beta chain described here comes from a study of control samples from healthy donors and cancer patients. Using immunoSEQ multiplex PCR, the repertoire was profiled, and TCRdb retains in-frame clones only, with some absent. The sample holds 150,000 to 200,000 clones. The TCR originated in a woman under 40 in good health. Input material: blood.

The CDR3 nucleotides read TGTGCCAGTAGTTCCGGGACAGTCCTCAACTATGGCTACACCTTC. It yields the protein CASSSGTVLNYGYTF. The chain carries TRBV19 and TRBJ1-2; TRBD1 matches at 7 bases. Germline CDR1 reads LNHDA; CDR2 reads SQIVND (reference sequence). This CDR3 spans 15 amino acids. Trimming took 5 bases from V and 2 from J; bases not matched to a gene: 8.